These 25 T cell receptor beta chains were all obtained from the same sample, sequenced in a study of blood T cell repertoires in COVID-19. Measured with immunoSEQ multiplex PCR; TCRdb has only the in-frame clones, and not every one. The sample consists of over 300,000 clones, almost 90% of them appearing once. Sequenced sample: peripheral blood. These TCRs come from a young man with active or convalescent COVID-19.

J is TRBJ1-2 and V is TRBV3-1 (or the pseudogene TRBV3-2), with 7 bases matching TRBD1. The germline CDR1 and CDR2 sequences are LGHDT and YNNKEL (reference sequence). This CDR3 is 13 amino acids long. The V gene end was trimmed by 7 bases and the J gene end by 4 bases; junction bases not matched to a gene: 6. The CDR3 nucleotides read TGTGCCAGCAACCTAGGGGGCGGCTATGGCTACACCTTC. It encodes CASNLGGGYGYTF.

V and J are TRBV7-8 and TRBJ1-4, with 7 positions matching TRBD1. There are 15 residues in the CDR3. With V trimmed by 5 bases and J by 5 bases, 8 bases remained unmatched. Germline V gene sequence: CDR1 SGHVS, CDR2 FQNEAQ. The CDR3 nucleotides are TGTGCCAGCAGCCCAAACAGGGGCCGGAATGAAAAACTGTTTTTT. Amino acids: CASSPNRGRNEKLFF.

The CDR3 here is CASSSTDTYEQYF. CDR3 DNA: TGTGCCAGCAGTTCGACAGATACCTACGAGCAGTACTTC. This sequence joins TRBV6-1 and TRBJ2-7; D is perhaps TRBD1 (5 bases). The length of the CDR3 is 13 residues. CDR1 is MNHNS, CDR2 SASEGT, per germline. The V end was cut by 5 bases, the J end by 2 bases, with 10 bases between.

This CDR3 is CASGSRVSYNSPLHF. CDR3 coding DNA: TGTGCCAGCGGAAGCAGGGTCTCCTATAATTCACCCCTCCACTTT. This rearrangement joins TRBV11-2 to TRBJ1-6; TRBD1 is a possible D gene (5 bases). The CDR3 is made up of 15 amino acids. The V gene's germline CDR1 is SGHAT and CDR2 FQNNGV. V dropped 8 bases and J dropped 0 bases, with 11 bases sitting between them.

The chain combines TRBV5-6 with TRBJ2-5; 13 nucleotides align to TRBD2. Germline CDR1 is SGHDT and CDR2 is YYEEEE. Trimming took 2 bases from V and 5 from J; bases not matched to a gene: 6. CDR3 length: 16 residues. The CDR3 here is CASSFRLAGGSETQYF. The CDR3 coding sequence is TGTGCCAGCAGCTTTAGACTAGCGGGAGGAAGCGAGACCCAGTACTTC.

Concerning this clone: Relative to the germline gene, one junction end is altered; a read error may explain this. V and J are TRBV10-3 and TRBJ1-3, with a possible D match to TRBD1 (6 bases). CDR1 and CDR2 from the germline V gene are ENHRY and SYGVKD. The CDR3 has 14 amino acids. The CDR3 loop reads CATQQGSSGSTIYF. The CDR3 nucleotides are TGTGCCACTCAACAGGGATCATCTGGAAGCACCATATATTTT.

The chain couples TRBV6-4 to TRBJ2-1; weak D call: TRBD2 (6 bases). V was shortened by 0 bases and J by 4 bases, with 10 bases between the two germline ends. Per germline, CDR1 MRHNA and CDR2 SNTAGT. The CDR3 totals 15 residues. This CDR3 reads CASSDSRGLYNEQFF. CDR3 coding DNA: TGTGCCAGCAGTGACTCGAGGGGACTTTACAATGAGCAGTTCTTC.

The rearrangement links TRBV6-5 to TRBJ1-2, with 12 bases matching TRBD1. This CDR3 contains 14 residues. V trimming: 5 bases; J trimming: 7 bases; junction bases outside the gene matches: 5. Per germline, CDR1 MNHEY and CDR2 SVGAGI. The CDR3 spells CASSRDRGQTGYTF. CDR3 sequence (DNA): TGTGCCAGCAGTAGGGACAGGGGGCAAACTGGCTACACCTTC.

CDR3 in DNA: TGTGCCAGCCGCGGGGACCAAGATCAGCCCCAGCATTTT. It specifies CASRGDQDQPQHF. The V gene is TRBV19, the J gene TRBJ1-5; D possibly corresponds to TRBD1 (5 bases). The germline V and J ends were trimmed by 9 bases and 5 bases, with 14 bases remaining between them. CDR3 length equals 13 residues. Germline CDR1 reads LNHDA; CDR2 reads SQIVND (reference sequence).

The J gene is TRBJ1-6, the V gene TRBV5-1; 9 nucleotides match TRBD1. Germline CDR1 is SGHRS and CDR2 is YFSETQ. The CDR3 covers 14 residues. The trim removed 7 bases at V and 1 base at J, leaving 0 bases unmatched. DNA of the CDR3: TGCGCCAGCGGGACAGGGTCCTATAATTCACCCCTCCACTTT. This sequence encodes CASGTGSYNSPLHF. Full variable domain (rest looked up from reference TRBV5-1 and TRBJ1-6): KAGVTQTPRYLIKTRGQQVTLSCSPISGHRSVSWYQQTPGQGLQFLFEYFSETQRNKGNFPGRFSGRQFSNSRSEMNVSTLELGDSALYLCASGTGSYNSPLHFGNGTRLTVT.

The V gene is TRBV2, the J gene TRBJ1-1, with unresolved D. Germline lookup yields CDR1 SNHLY and CDR2 FYNNEI. The CDR3 runs to 13 residues. Trimming took 4 bases from V and 1 from J, leaving 7 bases between them. The CDR3 loop is CASSVEQNTEAFF. Written as DNA, the CDR3 is TGTGCCAGCAGTGTTGAGCAGAACACTGAAGCTTTCTTT.

In nucleotides, the CDR3 is TGTGCCAGCAGCCCTCAGACAGGGGGTCTAATGTTGGATGGCTACACCTTC. The encoded protein is CASSPQTGGLMLDGYTF. The chain carries TRBV11-2 and TRBJ1-2; 9 bases agree with TRBD1. The CDR3 runs 17 residues. V dropped 5 bases and J dropped 6; count of bases not matched to a gene: 16. Germline assignment: CDR1 SGHAT and CDR2 FQNNGV.

This clone was seen more than once but under ten times. The J gene is TRBJ1-5, the V gene TRBV5-6; TRBD1 agrees at 9 bases. The ends lost 0 bases at V and 4 bases at J; junction bases unmatched: 11. Germline assignment: CDR1 SGHDT and CDR2 YYEEEE. The CDR3 spans 18 residues. The CDR3 here is CASSLAYDRGMDNQPQHF. In DNA, the CDR3 is TGTGCCAGCAGCTTGGCCTACGACAGGGGGATGGATAATCAGCCCCAGCATTTT.

The V call is TRBV7-8, the J call TRBJ2-5; 7 bases match TRBD2. Trimming at V came to 3 bases and at J to 0 bases, leaving 7 bases not matched to a gene. The CDR3 is 16 amino acids. Germline values: CDR1 SGHVS, CDR2 FQNEAQ. CDR3 in DNA: TGTGCCAGCAGCTTTCCGGCGGGGACTAACCAAGAGACCCAGTACTTC. Translating it yields CASSFPAGTNQETQYF.

The rearrangement joins TRBV6-5 to TRBJ2-1; no clear D gene. CDR3 length: 12 amino acids. Germline V CDR1 and CDR2: MNHEY, SVGAGI. V shed 7 bases and J shed 12 bases, with 16 bases lying between them. CDR3 DNA sequence: TGTGCCAGCACCCCGCTTGCCGGTGGGCAGTTCTTC. This codes for CASTPLAGGQFF.

V is TRBV7-9 and J is TRBJ1-4; 7 nucleotides agree with TRBD1. The CDR3 spans 14 residues. The germline CDR1 and CDR2 sequences are SEHNR and FQNEAQ (reference sequence). Trimming at V came to 4 bases and at J to 4 bases, leaving 3 bases not matched to a gene. CDR3 DNA: TGTGCCAGCAGCTACCGGGACAGTAATGAAAAACTGTTTTTT. Encoded protein: CASSYRDSNEKLFF.

J is TRBJ2-7 and V is TRBV9, with a tentative D call TRBD2 (5 bases). The germline V and J ends were trimmed by 0 bases and 7 bases, with 14 bases remaining between them. This CDR3 is built from 14 residues. Per germline, CDR1 SGDLS and CDR2 YYNGEE. CDR3 sequence (DNA): TGTGCCAGCAGCGTAGACCTAGCCCACTGGGAGCAGTACTTC. As protein: CASSVDLAHWEQYF. The full variable domain, with the rest looked up from reference TRBV9 and TRBJ2-7, is DSGVTQTPKHLITATGQRVTLRCSPRSGDLSVYWYQQSLDQGLQFLIQYYNGEERAKGNILERFSAQQFPDLHSELNLSSLELGDSALYFCASSVDLAHWEQYFGPGTRLTVT.

The chain is built from TRBV12-3 or TRBV12-4 and TRBJ1-1, with D hard to call. The ends were cut back, 8 bases at V and 0 bases at J, with 10 bases in the middle. The CDR3 runs 13 residues. CDR3 residues: CASFPEVNTEAFF. The CDR3 DNA reads TGTGCCAGCTTTCCAGAGGTGAACACTGAAGCTTTCTTT.

The CDR3 protein is CASSSYLTGALNSPLHF. The CDR3 DNA is TGTGCCAGCAGTTCGTACCTGACAGGGGCCCTAAATTCACCCCTCCACTTT. This chain connects TRBV28 to TRBJ1-6; 8 nucleotides agree with TRBD1. V dropped 4 bases and J dropped 7; count of bases not matched to a gene: 12. Germline assignment: CDR1 MDHEN and CDR2 SYDVKM. CDR3 length equals 17 residues.

The chain links TRBV19 to TRBJ2-5; no definite D call. From germline, CDR1 is LNHDA and CDR2 SQIVND (reference sequence). Trimming pared 7 bases from V and 5 bases from J, leaving 14 bases between. The CDR3 contains 13 residues. CDR3 bases: TGTGCCAGTATGGGCCCTACAAGTGAGACCCAGTACTTC. Residues: CASMGPTSETQYF.

This chain uses TRBV19 with TRBJ1-2, with D possibly TRBD1 on 5 matching bases. Trimming took 7 bases from V and 3 from J, leaving 15 bases between them. CDR1 is LNHDA and CDR2 is SQIVND in the germline V gene (reference sequence). CDR3 length: 14 residues. CDR3 protein: CASTLGGTDYGYTF. DNA for the CDR3: TGTGCCAGTACCTTGGGGGGGACTGACTATGGCTACACCTTC.

This chain connects TRBV19 to TRBJ2-1, with 10 bases lining up with TRBD2. V was pared by 5 bases and J by 4 bases, with 14 bases of the junction left unmatched. Germline CDR1 LNHDA, CDR2 SQIVND (reference sequence). The CDR3 runs 18 residues. For the CDR3, the DNA is TGTGCCAGTAGTTCTCTAGCGGGGGCCCCTACTTGGTACAATGAGCAGTTCTTC. Translating it yields CASSSLAGAPTWYNEQFF.

The chain links TRBV7-2 to TRBJ2-3; 8 nucleotides align to TRBD2. This CDR3 has 15 amino acids. V shed 3 bases and J 2 bases; nucleotides not matched to a gene: 4. Germline CDR1 SGHTA, CDR2 FQGNSA. This CDR3 is CASSFLAGITDTQYF. DNA for the CDR3: TGTGCCAGCAGCTTCTTAGCGGGGATCACAGATACGCAGTATTTT. Full variable domain (outside the CDR3, taken from reference TRBV7-2 and TRBJ2-3): GAGVSQSPSNKVTEKGKDVELRCDPISGHTALYWYRQSLGQGLEFLIYFQGNSAPDKSGLPSDRFSAERTGGSVSTLTIQRTQQEDSAVYLCASSFLAGITDTQYFGPGTRLTVL.

V and J are TRBV4-2 and TRBJ1-2, with a possible D match to TRBD1 (6 bases). There are 14 residues in the CDR3. Germline lookup yields CDR1 LGHNA and CDR2 YNFKEQ. Trimming took off 5 bases at V and 4 bases at J, with 14 bases between the two ends. CDR3 in DNA: TGTGCCAGCAGCTCTCCGACAGGCTCCTATGGCTACACCTTC. This translates into CASSSPTGSYGYTF.

V is TRBV5-1 and J is TRBJ1-5; D might be TRBD1 (6 bases). The CDR3 is 15 residues long. CDR1 and CDR2 from the germline V gene are SGHRS and YFSETQ. V lost 3 bases, J lost 0 bases, and 10 bases lay in between. Here the CDR3 DNA reads TGCGCCAGCAGCTCCACAGGGAATAGCAATCAGCCCCAGCATTTT. Translation gives CASSSTGNSNQPQHF.